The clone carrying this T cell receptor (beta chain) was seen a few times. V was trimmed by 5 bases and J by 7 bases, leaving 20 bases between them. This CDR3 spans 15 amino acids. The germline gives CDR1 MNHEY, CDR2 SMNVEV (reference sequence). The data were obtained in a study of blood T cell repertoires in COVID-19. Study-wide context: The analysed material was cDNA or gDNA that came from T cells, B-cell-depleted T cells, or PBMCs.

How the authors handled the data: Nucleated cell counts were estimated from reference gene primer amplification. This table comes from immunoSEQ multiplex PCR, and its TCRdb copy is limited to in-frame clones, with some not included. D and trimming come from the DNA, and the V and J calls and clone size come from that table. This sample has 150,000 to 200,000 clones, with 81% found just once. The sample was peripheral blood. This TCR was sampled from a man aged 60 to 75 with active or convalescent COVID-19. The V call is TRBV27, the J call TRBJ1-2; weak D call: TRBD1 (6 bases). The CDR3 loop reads CASSPAGGGAFGYTF. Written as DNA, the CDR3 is TGTGCCAGCAGTCCCGCGGGGGGGGGCGCTTTTGGCTACACCTTC.